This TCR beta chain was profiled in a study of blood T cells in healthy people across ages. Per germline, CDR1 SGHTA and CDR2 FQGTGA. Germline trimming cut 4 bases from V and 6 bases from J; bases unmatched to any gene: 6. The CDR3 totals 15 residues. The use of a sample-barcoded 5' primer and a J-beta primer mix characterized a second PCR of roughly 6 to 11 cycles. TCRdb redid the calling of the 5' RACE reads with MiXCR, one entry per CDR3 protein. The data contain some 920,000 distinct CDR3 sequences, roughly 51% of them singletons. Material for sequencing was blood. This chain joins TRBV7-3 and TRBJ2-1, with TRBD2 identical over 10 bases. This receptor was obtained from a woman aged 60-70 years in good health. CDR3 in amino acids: CASSWGVAGGNEQFF. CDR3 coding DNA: TGTGCCAGCAGCTGGGGGGTAGCGGGAGGCAATGAGCAGTTCTTC. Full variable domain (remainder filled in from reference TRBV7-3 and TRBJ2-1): GAGVSQTPSNKVTEKGKYVELRCDPISGHTALYWYRQSLGQGPEFLIYFQGTGAADDSGLPNDRFFAVRPEGSVSTLKIQRTERGDSAVYLCASSWGVAGGNEQFFGPGTRLTVL.